This T cell receptor (beta chain) derives from a study of cytomegalovirus exposure and HLA in healthy donors. Primers included in the PCR were 60 Vbeta and 13 Jbeta primers. Only in-frame clones appear in the TCRdb table, and some are missing; sequencing was by immunoSEQ multiplex PCR. The sample holds about 130,000 clones; 83% are singletons and the top ten take around 19%. Germline CDR1 and CDR2: GTSNPN and SVGIG (reference sequence). The germline V and J ends were trimmed by 0 bases and 7 bases, with 13 bases remaining between them. This CDR3 spans 14 amino acids. The sequencing input was PBMCs. The TCR comes from a man younger than 30 in good health and CMV-seropositive. The V and J genes are TRBV30 and TRBJ2-1, with D possibly matching TRBD2 (5 bases). CDR3 region: CAWSVSLAGNEQFF. CDR3 coding DNA: TGTGCCTGGAGTGTATCGCTAGCAGGAAATGAGCAGTTCTTC.